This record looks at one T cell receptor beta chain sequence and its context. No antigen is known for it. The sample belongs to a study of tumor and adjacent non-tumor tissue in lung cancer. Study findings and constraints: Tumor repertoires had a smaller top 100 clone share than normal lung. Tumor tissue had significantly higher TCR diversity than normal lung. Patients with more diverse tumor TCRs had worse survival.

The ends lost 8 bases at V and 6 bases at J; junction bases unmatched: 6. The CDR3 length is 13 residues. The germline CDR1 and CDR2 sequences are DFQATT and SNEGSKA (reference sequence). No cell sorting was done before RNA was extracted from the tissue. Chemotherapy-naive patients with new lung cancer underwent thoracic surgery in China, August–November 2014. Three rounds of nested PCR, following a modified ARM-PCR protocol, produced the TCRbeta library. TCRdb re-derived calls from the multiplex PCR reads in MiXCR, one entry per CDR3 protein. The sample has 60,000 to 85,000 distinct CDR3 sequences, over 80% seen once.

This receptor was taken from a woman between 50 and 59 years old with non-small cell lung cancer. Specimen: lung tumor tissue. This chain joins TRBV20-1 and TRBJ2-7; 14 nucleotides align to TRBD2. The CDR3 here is CSTPGTSGSEQYF. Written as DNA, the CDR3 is TGCAGTACTCCCGGGACTAGCGGGAGCGAGCAGTACTTC.